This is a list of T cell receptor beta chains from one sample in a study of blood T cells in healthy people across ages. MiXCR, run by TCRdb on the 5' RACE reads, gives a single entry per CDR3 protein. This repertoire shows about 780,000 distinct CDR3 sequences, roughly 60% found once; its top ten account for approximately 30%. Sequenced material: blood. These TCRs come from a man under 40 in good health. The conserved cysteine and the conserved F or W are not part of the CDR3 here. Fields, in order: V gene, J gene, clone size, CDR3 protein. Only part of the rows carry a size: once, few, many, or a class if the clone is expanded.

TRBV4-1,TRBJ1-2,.,ASSQDSVSMFGYT
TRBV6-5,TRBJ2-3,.,ASSYPGLSGAQY
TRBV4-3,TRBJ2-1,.,ASSQRPGTPEDEQF
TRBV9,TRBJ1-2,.,ASSLEWGSDGYT
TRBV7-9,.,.,ASSLELTVTYEQY
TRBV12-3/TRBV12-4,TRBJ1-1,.,ASSPQINAEAF
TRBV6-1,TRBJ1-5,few,ASSEVGAQPQH
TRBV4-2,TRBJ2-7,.,ASSHPTVYEQY
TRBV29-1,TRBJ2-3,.,SVEPRTASTDTQY
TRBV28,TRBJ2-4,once,ASSQRGTIRESKNIQY
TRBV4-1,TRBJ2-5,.,ASSPTDRGETQY
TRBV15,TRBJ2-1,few,ATSRDPSPSYNEQF
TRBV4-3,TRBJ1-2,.,ASSQEGDSGSYGYT
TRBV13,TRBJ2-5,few,ASSEAYQETQY
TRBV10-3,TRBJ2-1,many,AISVGGIYNEQF
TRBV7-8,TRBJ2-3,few,ASSLPRGESTDTQY
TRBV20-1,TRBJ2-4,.,SAVSGGADKNIQY
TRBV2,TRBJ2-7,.,ASSVDEQY
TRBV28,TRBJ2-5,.,ASSTATERVYQETQY
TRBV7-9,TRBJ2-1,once,ASSSGRGVSYNEQF
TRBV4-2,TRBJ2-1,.,ASSQALRSGGANEQF
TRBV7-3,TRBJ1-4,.,ASSPPGQGRGTNEKLF
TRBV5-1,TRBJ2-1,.,ASSTGGASGAGYNEQF
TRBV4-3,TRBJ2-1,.,ASSLYNGQVTYNEQF
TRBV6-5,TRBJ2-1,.,ASSSQRGDYNEQF
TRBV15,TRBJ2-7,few,ATSREGTASYEQY
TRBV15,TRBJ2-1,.,ATSTPRRGNEQF
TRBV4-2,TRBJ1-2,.,ASSDRTANYGYT
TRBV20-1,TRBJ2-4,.,SALMTSGGAGEQY
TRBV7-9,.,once,ASSSPGTGLREQY
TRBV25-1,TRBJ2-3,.,ASQGRRRTDTQY
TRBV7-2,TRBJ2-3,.,ASSSGGPGAADTQY
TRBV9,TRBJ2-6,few,ASTKTGSGANVLT
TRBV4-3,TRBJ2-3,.,ASSQDTAGAPGDTQY
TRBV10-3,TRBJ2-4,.,AISDGLDKNIQY
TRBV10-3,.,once,AISPGQVYEQY
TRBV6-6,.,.,ASTLQGELF
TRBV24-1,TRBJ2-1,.,ATRSSYNEQF
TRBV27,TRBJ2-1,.,ASKLAGVQNKQF
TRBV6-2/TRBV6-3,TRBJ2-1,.,ASSYTTSGGGDEQF